Below, 3 T cell receptor beta chains from the same sample are listed, as sequenced in a study of shared clonotypes between healthy human individuals (dated by TCRdb to 2020 to 2022). Library preparation used the immunoSEQ multiplex PCR assay. In its TCRdb copy, this immuneACCESS table keeps in-frame sequences only and misses some clones. Where compared with another copy, unresolved V genes explain less than half of these, and the others have no known cause. The sample profile shows over 2,000,000 clones; roughly 95% of them were found once. The ten biggest clones cover about 1.7% of the sample. CD8 naive samples were CD45RO-negative cells positively selected for CCR7, giving a CD45RA+CCR7+ population that excluded TemRA cells. Material: naive CD8+ T cells from PBMCs. Interpreted using the paper, the cell subset or site label stands for: CD45RA+CCR7+. All receptors come from a young man in good health. Some clones in this sample may be carry-over from other donors' samples.

J is TRBJ2-7 and V is TRBV4-1, with a tentative D call TRBD2 (6 bases). V was cut by 6 bases and J by 4 bases, with 13 bases left in between. CDR1 is MGHRA and CDR2 is YSYEKL in the germline V gene. The CDR3 is 13 residues long. The CDR3, as DNA: TGCGCCAGCAGACTGGGGGAGGATTACGAGCAGTACTTC. Translated, it gives CASRLGEDYEQYF.

This chain joins TRBV27 and TRBJ2-3, with TRBD2 matching 11 bases. CDR1 MNHEY and CDR2 SMNVEV come from the germline V gene (reference sequence). The length of the CDR3 is 17 residues. The ends lost 1 base at V and 2 bases at J; junction bases unmatched: 5. The CDR3 coding sequence is TGTGCCAGCAGTTTATTGGGACTAGCGGCCCCCACAGATACGCAGTATTTT. Amino acids: CASSLLGLAAPTDTQYF.

This rearrangement joins TRBV4-1 to TRBJ2-4; D might be TRBD2 (5 bases). V lost 0 bases, J lost 0 bases, and 18 bases lay in between. This CDR3 region has 19 residues. Germline V gives CDR1 MGHRA, CDR2 YSYEKL. This CDR3 is CASSQEVPGFYLAKNIQYF. CDR3 coding DNA: TGCGCCAGCAGCCAAGAGGTTCCGGGATTCTACCTAGCCAAAAACATTCAGTACTTC.